The text below deals with one T cell receptor (beta chain). No antigen is known for it. One entry per CDR3 protein results from TCRdb running MiXCR on the 5' RACE reads. The sample lists 90,000 to 120,000 distinct CDR3 sequences, approximately 15% occurring once. Looked up from germline, CDR1 is DFQATT and CDR2 is SNEGSKA (reference sequence). The germline V and J ends were trimmed by 1 base and 0 bases, with 10 bases remaining between them. The CDR3 is made up of 15 amino acids. This sample was included in a study of T-cell memory formation after mild COVID-19. Study outcomes and limitations: Certain responding clones were present in pre-infection memory, suggesting participation of cross-reactive memory.

This sequence originates from a man aged 18 to 29 who had mild COVID-19 (a few samples of this study predate the infection). Cell type and time point are not known. This chain links TRBV20-1 with TRBJ2-1; possible D gene TRBD2, 6 bases. The sample comprised PBMCs or a T cell subset sorted from them (not recorded which). The chain's CDR3 is CSARGAGHSYNEQFF. In nucleotides, the CDR3 is TGCAGTGCTAGAGGGGCGGGGCACTCCTACAATGAGCAGTTCTTC.